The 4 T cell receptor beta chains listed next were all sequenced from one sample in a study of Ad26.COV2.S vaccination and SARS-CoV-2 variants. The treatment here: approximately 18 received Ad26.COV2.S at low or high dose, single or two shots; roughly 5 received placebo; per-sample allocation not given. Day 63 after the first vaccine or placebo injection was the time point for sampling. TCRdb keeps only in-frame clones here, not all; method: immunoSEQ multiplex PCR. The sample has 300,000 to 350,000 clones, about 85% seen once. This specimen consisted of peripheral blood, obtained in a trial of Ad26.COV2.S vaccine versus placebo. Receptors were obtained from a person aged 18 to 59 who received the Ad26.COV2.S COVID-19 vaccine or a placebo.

CDR3 coding DNA: TGTGCCAGCAGCCCCCCCAGGCTGGTGGTGGGGGAGCTGTTTTTT. It codes for CASSPPRLVVGELFF. J is TRBJ2-2 and V is TRBV3-1 (or the pseudogene TRBV3-2); D ambiguous. Germline V CDR1 and CDR2: LGHDT, YNNKEL (reference sequence). The CDR3 consists of 15 residues. V was shortened by 4 bases and J by 8 bases, with 17 bases between the two germline ends.

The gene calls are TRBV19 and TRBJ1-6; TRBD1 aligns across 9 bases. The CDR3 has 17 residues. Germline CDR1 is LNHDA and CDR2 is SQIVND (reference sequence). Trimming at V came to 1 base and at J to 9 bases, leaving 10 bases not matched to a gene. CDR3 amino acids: CASSIGTAGQGRSPLHF. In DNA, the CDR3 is TGTGCCAGTAGTATAGGAACGGCGGGACAGGGACGTTCACCCCTCCACTTT.

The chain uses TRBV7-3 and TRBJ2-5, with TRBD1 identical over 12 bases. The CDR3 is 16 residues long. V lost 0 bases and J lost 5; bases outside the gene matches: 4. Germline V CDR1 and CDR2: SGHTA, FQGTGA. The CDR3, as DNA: TGTGCCAGCAGCTTAACAGGGACAGGGGGCAGGGAGACCCAGTACTTC. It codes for CASSLTGTGGRETQYF.

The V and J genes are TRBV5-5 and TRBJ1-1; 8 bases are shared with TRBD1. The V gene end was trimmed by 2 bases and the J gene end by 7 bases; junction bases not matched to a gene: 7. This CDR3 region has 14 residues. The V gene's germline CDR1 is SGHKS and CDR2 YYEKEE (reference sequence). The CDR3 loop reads CASSLLDRVIEAFF. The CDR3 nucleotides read TGTGCCAGCAGCTTATTGGACAGGGTAATTGAAGCTTTCTTT.